This TCR beta chain was identified during a study of early T cells in non-severe SARS-CoV-2 infection. Across the study: The sequenced material was bulk RNA from unsorted whole blood, and its chains were unpaired. Overall study results and limits: Using VDJdb, the matching emphasized anti-spike CD8 responses while missing private and CD4 specificities.

Trimming removed 0 bases from V and 1 base from J, with 15 bases in between. CDR1 and CDR2 from the germline V gene are GTSNPN and SVGIG (reference sequence). The CDR3 is made up of 16 amino acids. MiXCR, run by TCRdb on the 5' RACE reads, gives a single entry per CDR3 protein. Of approximately 62,000 distinct CDR3 sequences in the sample, around an eighth were seen once. This clonotype has a handful of counts. Its matching antigen is unknown. The source of this sequence is an adult who was a healthcare worker with PCR-confirmed SARS-CoV-2 infection or an uninfected control (not recorded which). The rearrangement uses TRBV30 and TRBJ1-1; weak D call: TRBD1 (5 bases). The sample comprised whole blood. CDR3: CAWSVPVAGRNTEAFF. In DNA, the CDR3 is TGTGCCTGGAGTGTACCGGTTGCGGGGCGGAACACTGAAGCTTTCTTT.